This T cell receptor (beta chain) was captured in a study of CD8+CD57+ T cells in acquired aplastic anemia. Looking at the study overall: Recorded DNA amounts for sorted CD4+ and CD8+ cells had an average of roughly 3.4 ug. Roughly 10.8 million reads were obtained on average for healthy donor CD4+ cells. Study-level findings and limits: Patients and controls shared 25 to 35 CD8+ CDR3 sequences, which appeared highly expressed in patients and within their immunodominant clones.

The CDR3 spans 14 residues. The V end lost 2 bases, the J end lost 0 bases, and 5 bases lay between the germline ends. Germline values: CDR1 LNHDA, CDR2 SQIVND (reference sequence). In this sample, this clonotype turned up many times. Antigen unknown. Profiles of TCR beta VDJ and CDR3 were generated from a genomic DNA template. TCRdb called the reads again in MiXCR, with one record for every CDR3 protein. The profile covers some 410,000 distinct CDR3 sequences, with about two thirds appearing a single time and around 4% taken by the ten largest. This sequence joins TRBV19 and TRBJ1-3; no clear D. Sequenced material: sorted CD4+, CD8+, or CD8+CD57+ T cells (not recorded which) from PBMCs. The origin of this receptor is a human donor in good health, serving as a control. CDR3 nucleotides: TGTGCCAGTAGTATACGGGACTCTGGAAACACCATATATTTT. It encodes CASSIRDSGNTIYF. The full variable domain, in which reference TRBV19 and TRBJ1-3 provide the parts outside the CDR3, is DGGITQSPKYLFRKEGQNVTLSCEQNLNHDAMYWYRQDPGQGLRLIYYSQIVNDFQKGDIAEGYSVSREKKESFPLTVTSAQKNPTAFYLCASSIRDSGNTIYFGEGSWLTVV.